This TCR beta chain emerged from a study of T cells in Graves' hyperthyroidism and ophthalmopathy. Fresh peripheral blood, 8 to 10 ml of it, supplied the PBMCs. The CDR3 regions of TCR beta were amplified from RNA transcripts. Using the HTBI primer set, a first-round RT-PCR was run on the TCR CDR3. TCRdb recomputed calls from the multiplex PCR reads with MiXCR, one row per CDR3 protein. Among approximately 510,000 distinct CDR3 sequences listed, less than 25% were seen once. This clonotype showed up many times. Its antigen is unknown. Study conclusions and caveats: Progression to ophthalmopathy was predicted a median of about six months early. In the analysis, a 13 V-J model separated ophthalmopathy from stable hyperthyroidism.

Germline CDR1 is LGHNT and CDR2 is FRNRAP. V shed 6 bases and J shed 5 bases, with 16 bases lying between them. The CDR3 has 14 residues. The TCR sequence derives from a man aged 18 to 35 with Graves' hyperthyroidism. The chain couples TRBV12-5 to TRBJ2-5, with a tentative D call TRBD1 (6 bases). Sequenced: blood. The CDR3 sequence: CASGKSGDSETQYF. The DNA of the CDR3 is TGTGCTAGTGGGAAGTCAGGGGATTCGGAGACCCAGTACTTC.